This entry lists 20 T cell receptor beta chains sequenced from one sample in a study of T cell changes during pregnancy in multiple sclerosis. The method was immunoSEQ multiplex PCR; TCRdb's version includes in-frame clones alone and lacks a portion of them. The sample contains nearly 110,000 clones, roughly 90% of which appear only once. Source: peripheral blood, taken in the third trimester of pregnancy. All receptors come from a female donor in good health, enrolled as a control in a pregnancy study.

The chain employs TRBV7-2 and TRBJ1-2; TRBD1 might be the D (5 bases). CDR1 is SGHTA and CDR2 is FQGNSA in the germline V gene. Trimming removed 3 bases at V and 1 base at J, with 9 bases between. The CDR3 runs to 14 residues. CDR3 sequence: CASSFTGVNYGYTF. CDR3 coding DNA: TGTGCCAGCAGCTTTACGGGGGTTAACTATGGCTACACCTTC.

The rearrangement uses TRBV15 and TRBJ1-1; a weak D match, TRBD1 (5 bases). The germline V gene has CDR1 LNHNV and CDR2 YYDKDF (reference sequence). Trimming pared 0 bases from V and 4 bases from J, leaving 15 bases between. The CDR3 covers 16 residues. The CDR3 nucleotides are TGTGCCACCAGCAGAGATTCCGCAGGGCGAAGCACTGAAGCTTTCTTT. Protein: CATSRDSAGRSTEAFF.

This clone was seen just once. V usage is TRBV7-6 and J usage is TRBJ2-2; no reliable D call. The germline V gene encodes CDR1 SGHVS and CDR2 FNYEAQ. This CDR3 spans 14 amino acids. V lost 6 bases to trimming and J lost 1 base, with 9 bases between them. CDR3 sequence reads: CASRQHQNTGELFF. In nucleotides, the CDR3 is TGTGCCAGCAGACAACACCAGAACACCGGGGAGCTGTTTTTT.

Points on this clone: The same CDR3 arises from other DNA sequences in this sample as well. This chain connects TRBV5-1 to TRBJ1-1; 9 nucleotides align to TRBD1. Germline V gene data show CDR1 as SGHRS and CDR2 as YFSETQ. CDR3 length equals 13 residues. J lost 3 bases, V lost 5 bases, and 2 bases had no gene match. The CDR3, as DNA: TGCGCCAGCAGTTGGACAGGGGACACTGAAGCTTTCTTT. Translated: CASSWTGDTEAFF.

This chain links TRBV29-1 with TRBJ1-1, with D possibly being TRBD1 (6 bases). In germline, CDR1 is SQVTM, CDR2 ANQGSEA. V lost 6 bases and J 5 bases, leaving 28 bases between the germline ends. This CDR3 contains 17 residues. CDR3 sequence: CSVKHPSIRGRGTEAFF. The CDR3 region has the DNA TGCAGCGTGAAACATCCAAGTATCAGGGGCAGAGGGACTGAAGCTTTCTTT.

CDR3 in DNA: TGTGCCAGCAGTGCAGACAGGATAGCTAACTATGGCTACACCTTC. It codes for CASSADRIANYGYTF. The V gene is TRBV6-1, the J gene TRBJ1-2; possibly TRBD1 for D (6 bases). Trimming cost V 4 bases and J 0 bases, with 12 bases left between them. The germline CDR1 and CDR2 sequences are MNHNS and SASEGT. The CDR3 runs 15 residues.

The chain couples TRBV5-1 to TRBJ1-2; 7 nucleotides line up with TRBD1. There are 17 residues in the CDR3. Germline V gene lookup returns CDR1 SGHRS and CDR2 YFSETQ. Losses at the gene ends were 3 bases for V and 7 bases for J; bases not matched to a gene: 18. In nucleotides, the CDR3 is TGCGCCAGCAGCTCTAACAGGGGCCCCTCCCCTGGTATTGGCTACACCTTC. Translation gives CASSSNRGPSPGIGYTF. Combining the CDR3 with reference TRBV5-1 and TRBJ1-2 gives the whole variable domain KAGVTQTPRYLIKTRGQQVTLSCSPISGHRSVSWYQQTPGQGLQFLFEYFSETQRNKGNFPGRFSGRQFSNSRSEMNVSTLELGDSALYLCASSSNRGPSPGIGYTFGSGTRLTVV.

This chain joins TRBV19 and TRBJ2-7, with D possibly being TRBD1 (5 bases). Per germline, CDR1 LNHDA and CDR2 SQIVND (reference sequence). This CDR3 region has 13 residues. With 2 bases removed from V and 3 bases from J, the gap between germline ends came to 8 bases. This CDR3 reads CASSISQGYEQYF. The CDR3 region has the DNA TGTGCCAGTAGTATATCGCAGGGCTACGAGCAGTACTTC.

The J gene is TRBJ1-3, the V gene TRBV5-4; 7 nucleotides line up with TRBD1. The germline CDR1 and CDR2 sequences are SGHNT and YYREEE (reference sequence). This CDR3 contains 16 residues. The V segment lost 4 bases and the J segment 0 bases; nucleotides outside the gene matches: 7. DNA for the CDR3: TGTGCCAGCAGCCCGGGACAGAGTAACTCTGGAAACACCATATATTTT. The encoded protein is CASSPGQSNSGNTIYF.

The genes are TRBV11-2 and TRBJ2-5, with D perhaps TRBD1 (6 bases). Germline CDR1 reads SGHAT; CDR2 reads FQNNGV. V was trimmed by 1 base and J by 1 base, leaving 7 bases between them. CDR3 length: 14 residues. CDR3 sequence: CASSLGTAQETQYF. The CDR3 DNA follows: TGTGCCAGCAGCTTAGGGACAGCCCAAGAGACCCAGTACTTC.

The V and J genes are TRBV30 and TRBJ1-2; D gene ambiguous. Germline values: CDR1 GTSNPN, CDR2 SVGIG (reference sequence). The CDR3 contains 14 residues. V was trimmed by 8 bases and J by 1 base, leaving 17 bases between them. The CDR3 DNA reads TGTGCCCTTACGGCGGATTATATTAACTATGGCTACACCTTC. It yields the protein CALTADYINYGYTF.

This clone has only one observation. The rearrangement joins TRBV2 to TRBJ1-1; a possible D gene is TRBD1 (6 bases). V dropped 7 bases and J dropped 1 base, with 10 bases sitting between them. Germline assignment: CDR1 SNHLY and CDR2 FYNNEI. This CDR3 is 13 amino acids long. The CDR3 region has the DNA TGTGCCAGCAAGGGGGGGCGGAACACTGAAGCTTTCTTT. It codes for CASKGGRNTEAFF.

This clone was detected once. The rearrangement links TRBV4-2 to TRBJ2-1, with TRBD1 matching over 7 bases. This CDR3 comprises 15 residues. The V and J ends lost 0 bases and 10 bases, in that order; junction bases with no gene match: 9. Germline CDR1 and CDR2: LGHNA and YNFKEQ. In nucleotides, the CDR3 is TGTGCCAGCAGCCAAGATCGTCGACGACAGGGCGAGCAGTTCTTC. Protein sequence: CASSQDRRRQGEQFF.

The chain has TRBV19 and TRBJ2-7; 10 bases agree with TRBD2. The CDR3 is made up of 12 amino acids. Germline loops: CDR1 LNHDA, CDR2 SQIVND (reference sequence). V was clipped by 6 bases and J by 7 bases; unmatched bases: 3. The CDR3 DNA reads TGTGCCAGTAGCCCACTAGCGGGGGAGCAGTACTTC. Amino acids: CASSPLAGEQYF.

The J gene is TRBJ2-7, the V gene TRBV5-1, with 9 nucleotides matching TRBD1. The CDR3 runs 15 residues. The germline CDR1 and CDR2 sequences are SGHRS and YFSETQ. Losses at the gene ends were 7 bases for V and 1 base for J; bases not matched to a gene: 9. CDR3: CASGTGTGPSYEQYF. In nucleotides, the CDR3 is TGCGCCAGCGGAACCGGGACAGGGCCTTCCTACGAGCAGTACTTC.

This clone was observed a handful of times. The chain carries TRBV15 and TRBJ1-4; D is possibly TRBD1 (6 bases). This CDR3 is built from 16 residues. Germline CDR1 LNHNV, CDR2 YYDKDF (reference sequence). V was trimmed by 1 base and J by 3 bases, leaving 12 bases between them. The DNA of the CDR3 is TGTGCCACCAGCAGAGCCGGCAGGGGCGCTAATGAAAAACTGTTTTTT. Its protein is CATSRAGRGANEKLFF.

This rearrangement joins TRBV5-1 to TRBJ1-5, with 9 bases matching TRBD1. V lost 0 bases to trimming and J lost 5 bases; unmatched junction nucleotides: 3. This CDR3 spans 15 amino acids. Germline loops: CDR1 SGHRS, CDR2 YFSETQ. This chain's CDR3 is CASSLEGQGYQPQHF. The CDR3 nucleotides are TGCGCCAGCAGCTTGGAGGGACAGGGCTATCAGCCCCAGCATTTT.

This chain uses TRBV6-1 with TRBJ1-2; possible D gene TRBD1, 6 bases. Germline V gene lookup returns CDR1 MNHNS and CDR2 SASEGT. V gave up 3 bases and J gave up 7 bases, with 15 bases separating them. The CDR3 is made up of 14 amino acids. This CDR3 is CASSDRGNYGGYTF. CDR3 sequence (DNA): TGTGCCAGCAGTGACAGGGGAAACTATGGTGGCTACACCTTC.

In this sample, this clone turned up once. The CDR3 here is CASSPRSRGGVSGANVLTF. CDR3 nucleotide sequence: TGTGCCAGCAGCCCCCGCAGCCGAGGGGGCGTGTCTGGGGCCAACGTCCTGACTTTC. This sequence joins TRBV7-2 and TRBJ2-6, with 7 bases that match TRBD1. CDR3 length: 19 residues. CDR1 and CDR2 (germline): SGHTA, FQGNSA. The trim removed 5 bases at V and 1 base at J, leaving 14 bases unmatched.

The chain carries TRBV7-2 and TRBJ2-1; 7 bases map to TRBD2. After removal of 1 base from V and 6 bases from J, the junction contained 9 bases not matched to a gene. The CDR3 spans 16 residues. Germline V lookup: CDR1 SGHTA, CDR2 FQGNSA. The CDR3 nucleotides read TGTGCCAGCAGCTTAGGTCCAGCGGGGTCGGGCAATGAGCAGTTCTTC. Translation gives CASSLGPAGSGNEQFF.